This T cell receptor (beta chain) was captured in a study of cytomegalovirus exposure and HLA in healthy donors. Study-wide results and limits: Rates of TCR association differed by HLA locus in a later analysis, with DRB1 highest and HLA-C lowest. Earlier findings revealed that most TCR beta V segments proved productive either about 90% or about 30% of the time.

It was with 60 Vbeta and 13 Jbeta primers that the PCR ran. Clones were sequenced by immunoSEQ multiplex PCR, and TCRdb holds only the in-frame ones, with some missing. Of around 120,000 clones in the sample, 55% to 65% were seen once. Germline V CDR1 and CDR2: SNHLY, FYNNEI. The CDR3 runs 14 residues. The V end lost 5 bases, the J end lost 1 base, and 9 bases lay between the germline ends. Points on this clone: Antigen specificity is unknown.

What was sequenced was PBMCs. V gene TRBV2 combines with J gene TRBJ1-5, with D possibly matching TRBD1 (6 bases). This TCR was recovered from a man aged 35-49 years in good health and CMV-seropositive. The CDR3 region has the DNA TGTGCCAGCAGTAAGGGGGAAAGCAATCAGCCCCAGCATTTT. It encodes CASSKGESNQPQHF. The full variable domain, rest sourced from reference TRBV2 and TRBJ1-5, is EPEVTQTPSHQVTQMGQEVILRCVPISNHLYFYWYRQILGQKVEFLVSFYNNEISEKSEIFDDQFSVERPDGSNFTLKIRSTKLEDSAMYFCASSKGESNQPQHFGDGTRLSIL.